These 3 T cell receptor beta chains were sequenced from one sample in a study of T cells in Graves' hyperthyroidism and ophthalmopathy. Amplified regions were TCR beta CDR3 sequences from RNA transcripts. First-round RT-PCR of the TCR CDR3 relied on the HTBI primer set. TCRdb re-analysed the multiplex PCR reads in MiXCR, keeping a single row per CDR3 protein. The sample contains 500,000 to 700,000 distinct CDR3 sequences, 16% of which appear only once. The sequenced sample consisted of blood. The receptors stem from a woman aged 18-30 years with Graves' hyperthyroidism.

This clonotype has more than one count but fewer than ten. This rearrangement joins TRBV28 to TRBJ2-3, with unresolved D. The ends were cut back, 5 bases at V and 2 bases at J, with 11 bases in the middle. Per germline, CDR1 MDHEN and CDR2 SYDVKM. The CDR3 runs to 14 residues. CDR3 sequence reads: CASSLGYSTDTQYF. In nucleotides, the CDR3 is TGTGCCAGCAGTCTTGGATATTCCACAGATACGCAGTATTTT.

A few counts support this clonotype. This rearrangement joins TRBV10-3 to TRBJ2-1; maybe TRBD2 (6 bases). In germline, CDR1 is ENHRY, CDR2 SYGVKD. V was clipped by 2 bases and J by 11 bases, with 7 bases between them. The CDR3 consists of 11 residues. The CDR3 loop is CAISEGGKQFF. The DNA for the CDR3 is TGTGCCATCAGTGAGGGGGGGAAGCAGTTCTTC.

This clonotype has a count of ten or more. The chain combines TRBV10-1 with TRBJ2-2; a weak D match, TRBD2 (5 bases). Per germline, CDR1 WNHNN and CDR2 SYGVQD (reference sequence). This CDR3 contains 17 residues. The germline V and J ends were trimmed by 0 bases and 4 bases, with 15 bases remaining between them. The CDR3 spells CASSESRGPRSTGELFF. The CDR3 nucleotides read TGCGCCAGCAGTGAGTCACGAGGGCCTAGGAGCACCGGGGAGCTGTTTTTT.